This T cell receptor beta chain was sequenced during a study of blood T cell repertoires in COVID-19. This CDR3 has 14 amino acids. CDR1 is SGHNT and CDR2 is YYREEE in the germline V gene (reference sequence). Deletions cut 3 bases from V and 1 base from J, with 10 bases between. Per the original methods: Reference gene primer amplification yielded estimated nucleated cell counts. The protocol was immunoSEQ multiplex PCR, while the TCRdb copy is restricted to in-frame clones and leaves out a portion. V and J calls plus clone size are reproduced from that table; the DNA served to infer D and trimming. Counted here are 100,000 to 150,000 clones, 85% occurring once; the ten biggest clones make up 6.6%.

This sequence joins TRBV5-4 and TRBJ2-5; possible D gene TRBD1, 6 bases. The TCR sequence derives from a man older than 75 with active or convalescent COVID-19. Source material: peripheral blood. The CDR3 coding sequence is TGTGCCAGCAGCTACTTAGGGGGCCAAGAGACCCAGTACTTC. Its protein is CASSYLGGQETQYF.